This T cell receptor (beta chain) was sequenced during a study of T cells in Graves' hyperthyroidism and ophthalmopathy. Amplified TCR beta CDR3 regions derived from RNA transcripts. The HTBI primer set served for first-round RT-PCR of the TCR CDR3. TCRdb reprocessed the multiplex PCR reads with MiXCR, giving one entry per CDR3 protein. The table shows approximately 740,000 distinct CDR3 sequences, with around 15% occurring only once. CDR3 size: 14 residues. Germline V gene lookup returns CDR1 SGHTA and CDR2 FQGNSA. Unmatched junction bases numbered 9, after V lost 5 bases and J lost 5 bases. What was sequenced was blood. The clonotype was recovered from a woman younger than 30 with Graves' hyperthyroidism. The gene calls are TRBV7-2 and TRBJ2-7, with TRBD2 identical over 7 bases. The CDR3 DNA sequence: TGTGCCAGCAGCCCTCTAGCGGAGGTCCACGAGCAGTACTTC. This gives the protein CASSPLAEVHEQYF.